This T cell receptor beta chain stems from a study of T cells in Graves' hyperthyroidism and ophthalmopathy. This CDR3 has 15 amino acids. In germline, CDR1 is SGHNT, CDR2 YENEEA. The V end was cut by 2 bases, the J end by 0 bases, with 11 bases between. This clonotype was recorded many times. A lack of ophthalmopathy progression within 18 months defined stable Graves' hyperthyroidism. RNA transcripts gave rise to amplified TCR beta CDR3 regions. TCR CDR3 regions were first amplified by RT-PCR with HTBI primers. TCRdb re-derived calls from the multiplex PCR reads in MiXCR, one entry per CDR3 protein. Among approximately 400,000 distinct CDR3 sequences listed, more than 15% were seen once.

V and J are TRBV11-3 and TRBJ2-7, with no clear D. The source material was blood. The clonotype comes from a woman younger than 30 with Graves' hyperthyroidism. In nucleotides, the CDR3 is TGTGCCAGCAGCTTATGGCAGGTTAGCTCCTACGAGCAGTACTTC. It is translated as CASSLWQVSSYEQYF.